This T cell receptor beta chain appears in the sequencing data of a study of OX40 agonist ivuxolimab in advanced cancers. Regarding the research as a whole: Ivuxolimab was an agonistic, fully human IgG2 monoclonal antibody directed against OX40 (CD134), a costimulatory receptor. Among the roughly 54 dose-escalation patients, around 20 had hepatocellular carcinoma, roughly 15 melanoma, 9 renal cell carcinoma and 9 head and neck cancer. Intravenous ivuxolimab was administered to patients every 2 weeks at six dose levels: 0.01, 0.1, 0.3, 1.5, 3 and 10 mg/kg. The paper describes the monotherapy dose-escalation part (N = 52 patients) of the phase I trial of ivuxolimab. Partial responses were achieved by three dose-escalation patients, of whom one had hepatocellular carcinoma and two had cutaneous melanoma. A male proportion of around 83% and a mean age of about 60 years, ranging from roughly 20 to 80, were recorded for the dose-escalation cohort. Peripheral TCRbeta sequencing was intended to test whether TCR sequence diversity was altered and clonal T-cell expansion was caused by ivuxolimab. Patients were allowed to have had prior anti-PD-1, anti-PD-L1 or anti-CTLA-4 therapy, and roughly 40% of the dose-escalation patients had previously received checkpoint inhibitors. The full study reports these points: At doses from 0.1 to 3.0 mg/kg, clonal expansion was seen in both CD4+ and CD8+ blood T cells between baseline and week 6. On average, CD8+ T cells showed more expanded clones than CD4+ T cells after ivuxolimab. In the 0.1-3.0 mg/kg groups, partial responders were among the patients with the lowest normalized peripheral clonal expansion, particularly in CD8+ T cells. Low levels of normalized T-cell clonal expansion were also seen in some patients who did not respond. Which antigens the clonally expanded peripheral T cells were specific for was not determined.

As for this clone: Its antigen is not yet known. No base quality values were provided; no much bigger clone lies one nucleotide off.

CDR1 MNHEY and CDR2 SMNVEV are derived from the germline V gene (reference sequence). Including cysteine and phenylalanine, the CDR3 has 15 amino acids. The CDR3 DNA has 45 bases and is translated from base 1. Relative to germline, V is 5 bases shorter and J is 0 bases shorter, with 13 bases between their ends. The trial excluded patients who had a history of autoimmune disease or were on systemic immunosuppression. Peripheral blood for TCR sequencing was collected from all dose cohorts at baseline, on cycle 4 day 1, and on cycle 7 day 1. The samples were taken from a phase I, first-in-human, multicenter, open-label dose-escalation trial of ivuxolimab. Adults with locally advanced or metastatic melanoma, renal cell, hepatocellular, or head and neck squamous cell carcinoma were enrolled in the trial. Before TCR sequencing, CD4+ and CD8+ T cells were separately sorted from peripheral blood. To sequence the TCRbeta CDR3 region, genomic DNA was isolated from the sorted cells. The immunoSEQ Assay was used to sequence the TCRbeta CDR3 regions. TCRdb limited this immuneACCESS table to in-frame rearrangements with V and J called. A share of clones is missing; checked studies link under half to unresolved V genes, and the rest is unexplained. The sample yields about 60,000 clones; 86% were counted once. Of the sample, around 3.7% is held by the ten largest clones.

The sequencing here drew on CD4+ or CD8+ T cells sorted from blood, taken in a trial of the OX40 agonist ivuxolimab. This TCR was recovered from an adult with an advanced solid tumor such as melanoma, head and neck, liver or kidney cancer. The rearranged chain carries TRBV27 and TRBJ2-5, with no D gene named confidently. The CDR3 region has the sequence CASSLGPTYQETQYF. The DNA sequence follows: TGTGCCAGCAGTCTAGGACCCACGTACCAAGAGACCCAGTACTTC.